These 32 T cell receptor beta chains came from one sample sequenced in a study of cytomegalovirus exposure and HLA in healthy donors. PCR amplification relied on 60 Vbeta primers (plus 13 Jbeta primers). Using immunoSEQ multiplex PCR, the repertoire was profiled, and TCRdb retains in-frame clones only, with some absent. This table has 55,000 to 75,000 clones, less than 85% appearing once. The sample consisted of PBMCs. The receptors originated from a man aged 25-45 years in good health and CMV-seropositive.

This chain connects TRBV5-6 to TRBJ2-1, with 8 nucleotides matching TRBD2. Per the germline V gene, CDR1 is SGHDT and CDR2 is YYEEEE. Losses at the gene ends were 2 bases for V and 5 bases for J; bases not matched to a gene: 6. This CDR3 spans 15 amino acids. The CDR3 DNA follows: TGTGCCAGCAGCTTAGGCGGGGGGCTGCACAATGAGCAGTTCTTC. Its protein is CASSLGGGLHNEQFF.

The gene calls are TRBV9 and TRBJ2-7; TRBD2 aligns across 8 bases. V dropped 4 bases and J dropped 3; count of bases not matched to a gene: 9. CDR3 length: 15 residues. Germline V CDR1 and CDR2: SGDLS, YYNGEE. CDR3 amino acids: CASSPAAGGFYEQYF. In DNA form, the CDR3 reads TGTGCCAGCAGCCCGGCCGCGGGGGGTTTCTACGAGCAGTACTTC.

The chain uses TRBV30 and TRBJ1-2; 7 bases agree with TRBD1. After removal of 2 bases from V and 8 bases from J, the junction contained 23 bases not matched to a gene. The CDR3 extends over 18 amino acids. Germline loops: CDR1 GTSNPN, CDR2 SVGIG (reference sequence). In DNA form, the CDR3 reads TGTGCCTGGAGTCCTCCAGGGGGACTTTACCGGCGGTCGTTAGGCTACACCTTC. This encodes CAWSPPGGLYRRSLGYTF.

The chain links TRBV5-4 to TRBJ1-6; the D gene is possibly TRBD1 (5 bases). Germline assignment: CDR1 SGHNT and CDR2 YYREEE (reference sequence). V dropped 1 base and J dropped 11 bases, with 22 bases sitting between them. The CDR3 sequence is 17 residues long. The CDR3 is CASSLRSGKKASAPLHF. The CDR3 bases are TGTGCCAGCAGCTTGAGATCAGGGAAGAAGGCGAGCGCACCCCTCCACTTT.

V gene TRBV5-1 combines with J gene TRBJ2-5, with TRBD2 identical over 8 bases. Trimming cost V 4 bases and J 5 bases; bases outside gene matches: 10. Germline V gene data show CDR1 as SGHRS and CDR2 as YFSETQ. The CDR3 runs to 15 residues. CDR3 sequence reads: CASSLAGTRGETQYF. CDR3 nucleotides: TGCGCCAGCAGCCTGGCCGGGACTAGAGGGGAGACCCAGTACTTC.

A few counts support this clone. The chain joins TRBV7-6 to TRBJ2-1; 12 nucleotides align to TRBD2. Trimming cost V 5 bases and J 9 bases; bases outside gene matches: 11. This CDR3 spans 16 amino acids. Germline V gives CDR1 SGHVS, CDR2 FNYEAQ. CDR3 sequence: CASSETSGGIYGEQFF. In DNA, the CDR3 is TGTGCCAGCAGCGAGACTAGCGGGGGTATTTATGGTGAGCAGTTCTTC.

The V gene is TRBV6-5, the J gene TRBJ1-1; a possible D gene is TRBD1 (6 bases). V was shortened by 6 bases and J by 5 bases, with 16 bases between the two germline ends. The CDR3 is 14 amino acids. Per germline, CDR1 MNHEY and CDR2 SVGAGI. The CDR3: CASRGPGELTEAFF. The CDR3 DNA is TGTGCCAGCAGGGGCCCAGGGGAACTGACTGAAGCTTTCTTT.

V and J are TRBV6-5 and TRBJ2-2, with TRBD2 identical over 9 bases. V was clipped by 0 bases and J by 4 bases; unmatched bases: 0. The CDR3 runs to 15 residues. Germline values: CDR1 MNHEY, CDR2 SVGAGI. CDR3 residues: CASSYSRGGTGELFF. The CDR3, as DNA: TGTGCCAGCAGTTACTCGCGGGGGGGCACCGGGGAGCTGTTTTTT.

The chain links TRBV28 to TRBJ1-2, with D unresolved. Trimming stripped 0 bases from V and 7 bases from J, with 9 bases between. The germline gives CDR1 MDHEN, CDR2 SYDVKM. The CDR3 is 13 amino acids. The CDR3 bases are TGTGCCAGCAGTTTATGGACAAGGTCTGGCTACACCTTC. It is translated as CASSLWTRSGYTF.

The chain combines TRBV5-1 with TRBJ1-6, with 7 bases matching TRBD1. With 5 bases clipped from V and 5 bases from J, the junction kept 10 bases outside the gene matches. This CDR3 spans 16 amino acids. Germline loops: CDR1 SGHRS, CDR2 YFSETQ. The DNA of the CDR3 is TGCGCCAGCAGACACGACAGGGCCTTTGATAATTCACCCCTCCACTTT. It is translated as CASRHDRAFDNSPLHF.

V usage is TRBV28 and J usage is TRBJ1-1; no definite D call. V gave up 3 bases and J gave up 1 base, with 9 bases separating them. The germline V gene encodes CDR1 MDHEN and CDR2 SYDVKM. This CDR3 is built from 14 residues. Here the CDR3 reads CASSFRVPNTEAFF. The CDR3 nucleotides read TGTGCCAGCAGTTTCCGGGTACCGAACACTGAAGCTTTCTTT. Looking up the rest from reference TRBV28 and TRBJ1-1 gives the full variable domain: DVKVTQSSRYLVKRTGEKVFLECVQDMDHENMFWYRQDPGLGLRLIYFSYDVKMKEKGDIPEGYSVSREKKERFSLILESASTNQTSMYLCASSFRVPNTEAFFGQGTRLTVV.

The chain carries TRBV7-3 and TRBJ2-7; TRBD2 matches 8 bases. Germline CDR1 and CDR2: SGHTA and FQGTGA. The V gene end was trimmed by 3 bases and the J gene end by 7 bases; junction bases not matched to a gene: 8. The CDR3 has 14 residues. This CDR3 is CASSLGLEPTEQYF. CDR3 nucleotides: TGTGCCAGCAGCTTGGGACTAGAACCTACGGAGCAGTACTTC.

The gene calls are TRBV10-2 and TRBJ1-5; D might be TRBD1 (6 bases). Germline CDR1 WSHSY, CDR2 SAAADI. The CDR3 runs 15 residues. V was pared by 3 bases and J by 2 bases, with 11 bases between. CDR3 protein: CASSDRGNGNQPQHF. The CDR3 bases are TGCGCCAGCAGTGACAGGGGAAACGGCAATCAGCCCCAGCATTTT.

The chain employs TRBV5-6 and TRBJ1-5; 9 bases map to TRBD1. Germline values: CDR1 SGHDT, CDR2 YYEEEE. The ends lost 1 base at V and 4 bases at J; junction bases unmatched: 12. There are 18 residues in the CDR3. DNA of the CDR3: TGTGCCAGCAGCTTGAGGAGGGTCCCGGGACAGGGTAATCAGCCCCAGCATTTT. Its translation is CASSLRRVPGQGNQPQHF. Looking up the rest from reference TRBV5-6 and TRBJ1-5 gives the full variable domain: DAGVTQSPTHLIKTRGQQVTLRCSPKSGHDTVSWYQQALGQGPQFIFQYYEEEERQRGNFPDRFSGHQFPNYSSELNVNALLLGDSALYLCASSLRRVPGQGNQPQHFGDGTRLSIL.

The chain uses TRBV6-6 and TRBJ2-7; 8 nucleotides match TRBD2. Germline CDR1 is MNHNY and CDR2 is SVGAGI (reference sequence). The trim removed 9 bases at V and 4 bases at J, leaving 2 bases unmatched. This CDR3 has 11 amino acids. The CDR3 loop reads CASTGGYEQYF. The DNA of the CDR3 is TGTGCCAGTACGGGGGGGTACGAGCAGTACTTC.

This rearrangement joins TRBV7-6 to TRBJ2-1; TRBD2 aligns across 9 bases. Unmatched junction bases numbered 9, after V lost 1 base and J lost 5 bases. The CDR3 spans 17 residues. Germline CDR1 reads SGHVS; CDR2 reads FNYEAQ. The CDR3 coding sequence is TGTGCCAGCAGCTTAGGCGGGGGGGCACTTCGCAACAATGAGCAGTTCTTC. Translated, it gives CASSLGGGALRNNEQFF.

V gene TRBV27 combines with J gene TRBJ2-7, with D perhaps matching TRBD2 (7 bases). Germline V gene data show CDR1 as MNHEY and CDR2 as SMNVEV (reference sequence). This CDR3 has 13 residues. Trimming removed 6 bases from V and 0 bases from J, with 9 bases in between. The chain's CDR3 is CASRGGASYEQYF. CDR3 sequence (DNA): TGTGCCAGCAGGGGGGGGGCCTCCTACGAGCAGTACTTC.

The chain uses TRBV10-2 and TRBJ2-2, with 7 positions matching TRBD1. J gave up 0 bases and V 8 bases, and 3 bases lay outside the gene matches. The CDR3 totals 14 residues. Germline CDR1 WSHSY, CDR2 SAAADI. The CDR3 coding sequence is TGCGCCAGCGAGGGACAGCCGAACACCGGGGAGCTGTTTTTT. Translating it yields CASEGQPNTGELFF.

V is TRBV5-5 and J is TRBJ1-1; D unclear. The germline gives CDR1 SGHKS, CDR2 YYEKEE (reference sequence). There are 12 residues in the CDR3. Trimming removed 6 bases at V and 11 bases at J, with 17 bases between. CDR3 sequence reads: CASTTREAGAFF. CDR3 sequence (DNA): TGTGCCAGCACCACCAGAGAGGCTGGGGCTTTCTTT.

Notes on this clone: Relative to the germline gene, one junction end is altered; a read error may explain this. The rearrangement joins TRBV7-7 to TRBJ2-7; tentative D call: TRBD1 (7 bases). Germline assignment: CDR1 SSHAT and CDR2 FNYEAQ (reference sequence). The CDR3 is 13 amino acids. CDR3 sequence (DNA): TGTGCTAGCAGCCGGGGGACAGTGGACGAGCAGTACTTC. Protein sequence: CASSRGTVDEQYF.

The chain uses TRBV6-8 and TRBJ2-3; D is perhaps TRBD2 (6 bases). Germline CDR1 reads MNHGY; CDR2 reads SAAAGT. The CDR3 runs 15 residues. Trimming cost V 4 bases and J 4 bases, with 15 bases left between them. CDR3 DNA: TGTGCCAGCAGTTCCGGGGGTGAAGCGTCAGATACGCAGTATTTT. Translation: CASSSGGEASDTQYF.

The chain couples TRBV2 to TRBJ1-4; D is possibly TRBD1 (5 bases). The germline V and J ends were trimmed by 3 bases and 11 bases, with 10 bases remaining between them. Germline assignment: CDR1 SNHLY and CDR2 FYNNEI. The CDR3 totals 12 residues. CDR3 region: CASSDDSRKLFF. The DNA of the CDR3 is TGTGCCAGCAGTGATGACAGTCGCAAACTGTTTTTT.

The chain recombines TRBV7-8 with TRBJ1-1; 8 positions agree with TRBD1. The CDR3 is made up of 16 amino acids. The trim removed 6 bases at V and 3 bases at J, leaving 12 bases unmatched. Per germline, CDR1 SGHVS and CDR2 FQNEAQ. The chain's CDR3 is CASRKDPGQVDTEAFF. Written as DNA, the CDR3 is TGTGCCAGCAGAAAAGACCCGGGACAGGTAGACACTGAAGCTTTCTTT.

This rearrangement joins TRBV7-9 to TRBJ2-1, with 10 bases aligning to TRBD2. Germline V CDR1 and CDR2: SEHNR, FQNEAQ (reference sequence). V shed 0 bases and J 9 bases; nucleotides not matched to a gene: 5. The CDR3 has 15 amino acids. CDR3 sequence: CASSLASGGAGEQFF. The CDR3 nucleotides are TGTGCCAGCAGCTTAGCGAGCGGGGGGGCCGGTGAGCAGTTCTTC.

The DNA of the CDR3 is TGTGCCAGCAGCCAAGAAATAAATCAAGAGACCCAGTACTTC. Protein: CASSQEINQETQYF. V gene TRBV4-2 combines with J gene TRBJ2-5; D is unresolved. The CDR3 extends over 14 amino acids. Looked up from germline, CDR1 is LGHNA and CDR2 is YNFKEQ. Deletions cut 0 bases from V and 2 bases from J, with 7 bases between.

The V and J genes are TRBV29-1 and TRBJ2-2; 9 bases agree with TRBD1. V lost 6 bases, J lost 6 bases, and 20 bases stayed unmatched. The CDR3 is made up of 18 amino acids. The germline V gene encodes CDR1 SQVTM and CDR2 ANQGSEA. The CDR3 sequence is CSVGGGGWTGDGSGELFF. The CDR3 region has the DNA TGCAGCGTGGGGGGAGGGGGTTGGACAGGGGATGGTTCCGGGGAGCTGTTTTTT.

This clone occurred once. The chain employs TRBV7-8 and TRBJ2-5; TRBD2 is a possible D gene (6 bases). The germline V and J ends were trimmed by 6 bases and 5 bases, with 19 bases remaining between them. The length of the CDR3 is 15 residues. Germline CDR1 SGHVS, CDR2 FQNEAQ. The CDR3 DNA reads TGTGCCAGCAGGTGGGACTCAACCTATGGGGAGACCCAGTACTTC. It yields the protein CASRWDSTYGETQYF. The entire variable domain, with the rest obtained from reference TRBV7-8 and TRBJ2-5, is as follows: GAGVSQSPRYKVAKRGQDVALRCDPISGHVSLFWYQQALGQGPEFLTYFQNEAQLDKSGLPSDRFFAERPEGSVSTLKIQRTQQEDSAVYLCASRWDSTYGETQYFGPGTRLLVL.

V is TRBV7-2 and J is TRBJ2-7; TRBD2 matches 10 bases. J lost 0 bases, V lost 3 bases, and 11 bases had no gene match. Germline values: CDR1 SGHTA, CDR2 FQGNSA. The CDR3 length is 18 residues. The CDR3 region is CASSFPPRTSGLSYEQYF. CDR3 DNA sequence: TGTGCCAGCAGCTTTCCCCCTCGGACTAGCGGCCTCTCCTACGAGCAGTACTTC.

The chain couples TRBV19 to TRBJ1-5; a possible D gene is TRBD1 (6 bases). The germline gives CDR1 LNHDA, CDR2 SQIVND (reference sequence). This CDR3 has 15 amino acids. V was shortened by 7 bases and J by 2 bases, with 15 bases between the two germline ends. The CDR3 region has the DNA TGTGCCAGTACTAAAGGGGGTTTTGGCAATCAGCCCCAGCATTTT. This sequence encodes CASTKGGFGNQPQHF.

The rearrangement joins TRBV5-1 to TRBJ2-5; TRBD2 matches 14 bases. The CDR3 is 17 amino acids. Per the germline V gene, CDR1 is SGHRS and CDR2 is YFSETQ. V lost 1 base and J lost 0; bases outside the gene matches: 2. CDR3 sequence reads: CASSLRLAGGYQETQYF. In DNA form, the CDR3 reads TGCGCCAGCAGCTTGCGACTAGCGGGGGGGTACCAAGAGACCCAGTACTTC.

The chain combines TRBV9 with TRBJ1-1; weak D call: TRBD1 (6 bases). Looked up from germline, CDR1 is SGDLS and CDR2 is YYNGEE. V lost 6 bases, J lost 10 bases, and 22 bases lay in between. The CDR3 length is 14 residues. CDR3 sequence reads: CASTRGGGAIGAFF. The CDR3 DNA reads TGTGCCAGCACCAGAGGCGGGGGGGCGATAGGAGCTTTCTTT.

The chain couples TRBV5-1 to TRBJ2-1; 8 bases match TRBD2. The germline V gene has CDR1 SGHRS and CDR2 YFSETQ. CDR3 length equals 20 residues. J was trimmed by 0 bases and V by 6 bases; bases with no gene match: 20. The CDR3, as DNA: TGCGCCAGCACCTCGAAAATTGCGGGGGGTACCCTGAGCTCCTACAATGAGCAGTTCTTC. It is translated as CASTSKIAGGTLSSYNEQFF.